A single TCR beta chain is shown here with its context. Germline trimming cut 3 bases from V and 1 base from J; bases unmatched to any gene: 6. This CDR3 contains 15 residues. From germline, CDR1 is SGHDT and CDR2 YYEEEE. The method was immunoSEQ multiplex PCR; TCRdb's version includes in-frame clones alone and lacks a portion of them. The repertoire consists of fewer than 110,000 clones, with around 90% occurring once and the leading ten covering over 0.65%. The sample comes from a study of T cell changes during pregnancy in multiple sclerosis. The material was peripheral blood, obtained in the third trimester of pregnancy. The rearrangement links TRBV5-6 to TRBJ2-7; 8 nucleotides agree with TRBD1. This TCR derives from a female donor in good health, enrolled as a control in a pregnancy study. CDR3 in amino acids: CASSSSWTGSYEQYF. The CDR3, as DNA: TGTGCCAGCAGCTCGTCGTGGACAGGGTCCTACGAGCAGTACTTC.